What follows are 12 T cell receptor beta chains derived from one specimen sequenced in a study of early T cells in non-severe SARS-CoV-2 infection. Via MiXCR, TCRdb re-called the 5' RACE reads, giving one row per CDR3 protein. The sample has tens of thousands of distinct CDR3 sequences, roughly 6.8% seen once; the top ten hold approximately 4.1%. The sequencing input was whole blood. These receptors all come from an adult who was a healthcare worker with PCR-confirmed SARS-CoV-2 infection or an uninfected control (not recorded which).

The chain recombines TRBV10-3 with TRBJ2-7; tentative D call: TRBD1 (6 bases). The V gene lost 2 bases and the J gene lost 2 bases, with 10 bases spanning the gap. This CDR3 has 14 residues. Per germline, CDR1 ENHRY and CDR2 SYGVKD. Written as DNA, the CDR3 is TGTGCCATCAGTGAGGTACAGGGCCCCTACGAGCAGTACTTC. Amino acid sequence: CAISEVQGPYEQYF.

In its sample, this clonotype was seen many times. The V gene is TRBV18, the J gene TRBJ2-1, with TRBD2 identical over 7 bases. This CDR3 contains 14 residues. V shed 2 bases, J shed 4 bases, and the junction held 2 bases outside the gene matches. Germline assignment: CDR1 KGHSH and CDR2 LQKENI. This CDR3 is CASSPKRDYNEQFF. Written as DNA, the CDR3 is TGTGCCAGCTCACCAAAGCGGGATTACAATGAGCAGTTCTTC.

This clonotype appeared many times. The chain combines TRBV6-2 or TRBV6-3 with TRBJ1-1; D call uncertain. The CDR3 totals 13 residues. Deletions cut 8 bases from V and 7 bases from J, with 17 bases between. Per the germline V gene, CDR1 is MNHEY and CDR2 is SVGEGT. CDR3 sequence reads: CASREGPVSEAFF. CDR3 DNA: TGTGCCAGCCGAGAAGGACCCGTGAGTGAAGCTTTCTTT.

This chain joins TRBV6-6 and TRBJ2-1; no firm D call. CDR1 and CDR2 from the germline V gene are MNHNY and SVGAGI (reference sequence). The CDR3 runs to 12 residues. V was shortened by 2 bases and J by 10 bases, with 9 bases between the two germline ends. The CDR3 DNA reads TGTGCCAGCAGTTACGTTAGCCGGGAGCAGTTCTTC. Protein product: CASSYVSREQFF.

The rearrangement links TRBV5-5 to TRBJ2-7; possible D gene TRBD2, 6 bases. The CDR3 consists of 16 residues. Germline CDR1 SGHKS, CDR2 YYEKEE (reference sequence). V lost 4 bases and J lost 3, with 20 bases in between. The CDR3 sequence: CASSPTWAGSGYEQYF. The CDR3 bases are TGTGCCAGCAGCCCCACCTGGGCGGGGAGCGGCTACGAGCAGTACTTC.

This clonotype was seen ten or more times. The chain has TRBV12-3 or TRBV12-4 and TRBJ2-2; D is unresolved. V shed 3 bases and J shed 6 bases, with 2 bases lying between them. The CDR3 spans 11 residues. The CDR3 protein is CASSFPGELFF. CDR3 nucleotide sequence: TGTGCCAGCAGTTTCCCCGGGGAGCTGTTTTTT.

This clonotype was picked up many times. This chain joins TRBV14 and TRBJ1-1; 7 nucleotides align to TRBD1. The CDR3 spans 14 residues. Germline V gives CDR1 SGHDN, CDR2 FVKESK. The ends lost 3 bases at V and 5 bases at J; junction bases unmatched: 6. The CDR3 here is CASSQGQLGTEAFF. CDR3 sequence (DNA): TGTGCCAGCAGCCAGGGACAGCTGGGGACTGAAGCTTTCTTT.

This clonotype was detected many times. The CDR3 coding sequence is TGCGCCAGCAGCCTACTGGGACACCTTATAGGAGGCTCCTACAATGAGCAGTTCTTC. It yields the protein CASSLLGHLIGGSYNEQFF. The V call is TRBV5-1, the J call TRBJ2-1; D is perhaps TRBD1 (6 bases). The V gene lost 4 bases and the J gene lost 0 bases, with 23 bases spanning the gap. CDR3 size: 19 residues. Looked up from germline, CDR1 is SGHRS and CDR2 is YFSETQ.

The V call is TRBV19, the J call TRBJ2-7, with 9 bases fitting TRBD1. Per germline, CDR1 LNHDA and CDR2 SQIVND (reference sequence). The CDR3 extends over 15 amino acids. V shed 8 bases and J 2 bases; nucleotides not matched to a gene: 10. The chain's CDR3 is CASGEGTGTPYEQYF. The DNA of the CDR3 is TGTGCCAGTGGGGAGGGGACAGGGACCCCCTACGAGCAGTACTTC.

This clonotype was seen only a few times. Here the CDR3 DNA reads TGTGCCAGCAGCCCCCCCGGGCGACCTTACAATGAGCAGTTCTTC. Protein sequence: CASSPPGRPYNEQFF. The V gene is TRBV7-2, the J gene TRBJ2-1; D call uncertain. Germline CDR1 and CDR2: SGHTA and FQGNSA. The CDR3 length is 15 residues. The V and J ends lost 5 bases and 4 bases respectively, with 15 bases between them.

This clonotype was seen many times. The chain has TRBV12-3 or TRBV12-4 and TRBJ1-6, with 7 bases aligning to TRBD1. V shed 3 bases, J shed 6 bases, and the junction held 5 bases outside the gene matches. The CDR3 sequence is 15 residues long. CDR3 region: CASSFRGTVNSPLHF. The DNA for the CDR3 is TGTGCCAGCAGTTTCCGGGGGACAGTTAATTCACCCCTCCACTTT.

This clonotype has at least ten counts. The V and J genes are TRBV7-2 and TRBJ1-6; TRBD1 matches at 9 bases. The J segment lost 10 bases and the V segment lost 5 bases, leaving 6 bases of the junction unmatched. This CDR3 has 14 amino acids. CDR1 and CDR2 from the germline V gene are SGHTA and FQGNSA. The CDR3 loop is CASSINRGQSPLHF. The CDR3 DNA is TGTGCCAGCAGCATAAACAGGGGGCAATCACCCCTCCACTTT.